This T cell receptor beta chain was captured in a study of T cells in Graves' hyperthyroidism and ophthalmopathy. Hyperthyroidism patients were newly diagnosed, had disease duration under 2 months, and were aged 18 to 65 years. Exclusion criteria comprised uncontrolled infection, other autoimmune disease, pregnancy or lactation. RNA transcripts served as the template for amplifying TCR beta CDR3 regions. Initially, a first-round RT-PCR of the TCR CDR3 employed the HTBI primer set. TCRdb analysed the multiplex PCR reads with MiXCR anew, one entry per CDR3 protein. The sample lists some 600,000 distinct CDR3 sequences, 35% to 55% occurring once. The TCR comes from a woman aged 18-29 years with Graves' hyperthyroidism. Material: peripheral blood or thyroid tissue (not recorded which).

The CDR3 nucleotides are TGTGCCCGAGCCTGGGCAGGGAACTATGGCTACACCTTC. This sequence encodes CARAWAGNYGYTF. The gene calls are TRBV2 and TRBJ1-2; D possibly corresponds to TRBD1 (5 bases). Germline V gene sequence: CDR1 SNHLY, CDR2 FYNNEI. Trimming took off 11 bases at V and 2 bases at J, with 15 bases between the two ends. The CDR3 runs to 13 residues.